This T cell receptor (beta chain) is drawn from a study of early stage breast cancer tumors. Background on the study: About 80% of the 16 invasive tumors were ER+, PR+ and HER2-. The ER+/PR+/HER2- tumors included about 8 ductal and four lobular carcinomas. Study-wide results and limits: Tumor and normal breast were distinguished via blood comparison in 14 of 16 patients.

Concerning this clone itself: Its antigen is currently unknown.

Germline loops: CDR1 LNHDA, CDR2 SQIVND (reference sequence). This CDR3 spans 15 amino acids. Trimming took 7 bases from V and 4 from J; bases not matched to a gene: 5. Enough DNA from normal breast tissue often took roughly 85-310 mg. Measured with immunoSEQ multiplex PCR; TCRdb has only the in-frame clones, and not every one. Among fewer than 15,000 clones listed, approximately 84% were seen once. V is TRBV19 and J is TRBJ2-1; 12 bases map to TRBD2. Material: normal breast tissue next to the tumor. The TCR sequence derives from a person aged 25 to 40 with breast cancer. This CDR3 reads CASTSGLAGYNEQFF. The CDR3 coding sequence is TGTGCCAGTACCTCGGGACTAGCGGGTTACAATGAGCAGTTCTTC.